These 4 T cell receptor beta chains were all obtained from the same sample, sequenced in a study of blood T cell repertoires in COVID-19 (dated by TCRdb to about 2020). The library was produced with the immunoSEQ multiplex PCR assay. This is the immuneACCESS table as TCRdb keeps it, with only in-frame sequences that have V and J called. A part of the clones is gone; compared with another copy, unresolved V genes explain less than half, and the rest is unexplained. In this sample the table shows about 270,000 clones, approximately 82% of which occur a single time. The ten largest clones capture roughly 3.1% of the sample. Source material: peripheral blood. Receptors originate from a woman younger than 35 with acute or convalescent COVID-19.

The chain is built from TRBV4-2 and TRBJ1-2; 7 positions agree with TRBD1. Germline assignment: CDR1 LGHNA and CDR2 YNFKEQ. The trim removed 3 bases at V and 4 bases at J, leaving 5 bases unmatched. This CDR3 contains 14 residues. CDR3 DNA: TGTGCCAGCAGCCATCTGGGACAGAGCTATGGCTACACCTTC. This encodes CASSHLGQSYGYTF.

DNA of the CDR3: TGTGCCAGCAGTTACTCGGCAGGGGGCGGTCAGCCCCAGCATTTT. Its protein is CASSYSAGGGQPQHF. The chain links TRBV6-2 or TRBV6-3 to TRBJ1-5; TRBD1 aligns across 8 bases. The CDR3 totals 15 residues. V shed 0 bases, J shed 6 bases, and the junction held 4 bases outside the gene matches. The germline CDR1 and CDR2 sequences are MNHEY and SVGEGT.

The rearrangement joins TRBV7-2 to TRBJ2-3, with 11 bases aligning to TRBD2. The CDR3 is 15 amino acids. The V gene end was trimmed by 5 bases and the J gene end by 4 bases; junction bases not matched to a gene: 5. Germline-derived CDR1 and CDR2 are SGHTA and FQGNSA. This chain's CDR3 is CASSPTSGNPDTQYF. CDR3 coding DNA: TGTGCCAGCAGCCCGACTAGCGGGAATCCAGATACGCAGTATTTT.

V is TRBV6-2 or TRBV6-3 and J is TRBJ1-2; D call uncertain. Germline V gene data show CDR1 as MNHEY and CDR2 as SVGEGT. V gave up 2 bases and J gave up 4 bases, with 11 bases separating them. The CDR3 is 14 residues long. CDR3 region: CASSYRQASYGYTF. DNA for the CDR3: TGTGCCAGCAGTTACCGGCAGGCGAGCTATGGCTACACCTTC.